These 13 T cell receptor beta chains were all obtained from the same sample, sequenced in a study of regulatory T cells in long-lasting Graves disease. Building of the TCR beta libraries involved iRepertoire HTBI primers and Arm-PCR of CDR3 regions. Using its own MiXCR run on the multiplex PCR reads, TCRdb lists one record per CDR3 protein. Here the sample spans about 380,000 distinct CDR3 sequences, about 16% being singletons. As to time point: newly diagnosed GD, antithyroid drugs for less than 3 months. Extracted PBMC RNA gave rise to the TCR library. The source material was peripheral blood mononuclear cells (PBMCs), sampled at new diagnosis, from a patient treated with antithyroid drugs. The receptors stem from a female donor with Graves disease.

In its sample, this clonotype was seen a few times. This sequence joins TRBV14 and TRBJ2-3, with a tentative D call TRBD1 (5 bases). This CDR3 has 15 residues. Trimming stripped 1 base from V and 5 bases from J, with 13 bases between. Per germline, CDR1 SGHDN and CDR2 FVKESK. Here the CDR3 DNA reads TGTGCCAGCAGCCAAGGGCGGCAGGGTATAGATACGCAGTATTTT. Protein sequence: CASSQGRQGIDTQYF.

This clonotype was recorded many times. V is TRBV6-1 and J is TRBJ2-5, with D unresolved. The germline V and J ends were trimmed by 4 bases and 5 bases, with 11 bases remaining between them. Germline values: CDR1 MNHNS, CDR2 SASEGT. The CDR3 spans 13 residues. The CDR3 region is CASSVDVWETQYF. The CDR3 nucleotides read TGTGCCAGCAGTGTCGACGTATGGGAGACCCAGTACTTC.

The chain carries TRBV18 and TRBJ1-5; 8 bases match TRBD1. Germline loops: CDR1 KGHSH, CDR2 LQKENI. With 3 bases clipped from V and 6 bases from J, the junction kept 7 bases outside the gene matches. CDR3 length equals 15 residues. CDR3 region: CASSPTGTGGQPQHF. The DNA for the CDR3 is TGTGCCAGCTCACCCACCGGGACAGGAGGTCAGCCCCAGCATTTT.

In this sample, this clonotype turned up a few times. Here the CDR3 omits its conserved ending phenylalanine or tryptophan, so a read error is the likely source. The V and J genes are TRBV7-6 and TRBJ2-5; D is unclear. The V end was cut by 8 bases, the J end by 2 bases, with 12 bases between. This CDR3 contains 13 residues. Germline loops: CDR1 SGHVS, CDR2 FNYEAQ. This CDR3 is CASRSDLQETQYL. The CDR3 DNA reads as TGTGCCAGCCGCTCAGATTTACAAGAGACCCAGTACCTC.

This clonotype has more than one count but fewer than ten. The chain is built from TRBV29-1 and TRBJ2-1, with TRBD2 identical over 8 bases. CDR1 and CDR2 from the germline V gene are SQVTM and ANQGSEA. This CDR3 comprises 14 residues. V was clipped by 5 bases and J by 3 bases; unmatched bases: 6. CDR3 in DNA: TGCAGCGTTAGACTAGCGAGTAACTACAATGAGCAGTTCTTC. This translates into CSVRLASNYNEQFF.

This clonotype was seen many times. The V gene is TRBV6-1, the J gene TRBJ2-5, with D perhaps TRBD1 or TRBD2 (7 bases each). The ends were cut back, 6 bases at V and 5 bases at J, with 22 bases in the middle. The length of the CDR3 is 16 residues. Per the germline V gene, CDR1 is MNHNS and CDR2 is SASEGT. The DNA of the CDR3 is TGTGCCAGCAGAAAGGGAGGGGGCACAAGTCGGGAGACCCAGTACTTC. Translating it yields CASRKGGGTSRETQYF.

Many counts were recorded for this clonotype. This chain links TRBV29-1 with TRBJ2-7, with 9 bases matching TRBD2. V trimming: 3 bases; J trimming: 6 bases; junction bases outside the gene matches: 6. CDR3 length: 13 amino acids. CDR1 and CDR2 (germline): SQVTM, ANQGSEA. CDR3 sequence: CSVDGGRETEQYF. The DNA of the CDR3 is TGCAGCGTTGACGGCGGGAGGGAGACCGAGCAGTACTTC.

At least ten counts were recorded for this clonotype. The chain has TRBV5-6 and TRBJ2-5, with 10 positions matching TRBD1. Germline values: CDR1 SGHDT, CDR2 YYEEEE. J lost 4 bases, V lost 3 bases, and 6 bases had no gene match. This CDR3 is built from 15 residues. CDR3 bases: TGTGCCAGCAGCTCGGGACAGGGGTACGGAGAGACCCAGTACTTC. This encodes CASSSGQGYGETQYF.

The chain couples TRBV12-3 or TRBV12-4 to TRBJ1-5, with D possibly matching TRBD1 (5 bases). This CDR3 spans 14 amino acids. The V end was cut by 7 bases, the J end by 2 bases, with 12 bases between. CDR3 in amino acids: CASNRDGGNQPQHF. In DNA form, the CDR3 reads TGTGCCAGCAACCGGGACGGGGGCAATCAGCCCCAGCATTTT.

This clonotype was counted at least ten times. This chain links TRBV9 with TRBJ2-2; D is unresolved. The CDR3 has 15 residues. CDR1 and CDR2 (germline): SGDLS, YYNGEE. Trimming took off 0 bases at V and 2 bases at J, with 8 bases between the two ends. CDR3 coding DNA: TGTGCCAGCAGCGTAGCGGGCCCCAACACCGGGGAGCTGTTTTTT. Its translation: CASSVAGPNTGELFF.

In its sample, this clonotype was seen a few times. The chain has TRBV6-1 and TRBJ2-5; TRBD2 matches 10 bases. Per the germline V gene, CDR1 is MNHNS and CDR2 is SASEGT. With V trimmed by 5 bases and J by 0 bases, 3 bases remained unmatched. The CDR3 consists of 15 residues. The CDR3: CASSHSGGHQETQYF. The CDR3 nucleotides are TGTGCCAGCAGTCATAGCGGGGGGCACCAAGAGACCCAGTACTTC.

This clonotype came up many times. V is TRBV28 and J is TRBJ2-3; TRBD2 matches at 10 bases. Germline V gene data show CDR1 as MDHEN and CDR2 as SYDVKM. CDR3 length: 15 amino acids. The trim removed 2 bases at V and 6 bases at J, leaving 5 bases unmatched. CDR3 sequence: CASSLKGLAIDTQYF. CDR3 nucleotide sequence: TGTGCCAGCAGTTTAAAGGGACTAGCGATTGATACGCAGTATTTT. The full variable domain, its missing parts supplied by reference TRBV28 and TRBJ2-3, is DVKVTQSSRYLVKRTGEKVFLECVQDMDHENMFWYRQDPGLGLRLIYFSYDVKMKEKGDIPEGYSVSREKKERFSLILESASTNQTSMYLCASSLKGLAIDTQYFGPGTRLTVL.

The V gene is TRBV20-1, the J gene TRBJ1-2, with D perhaps TRBD1 (5 bases). Germline CDR1 is DFQATT and CDR2 is SNEGSKA (reference sequence). This CDR3 is built from 13 residues. V dropped 5 bases and J dropped 7 bases, with 17 bases sitting between them. As DNA, the CDR3 is TGCAGTGCTTCAGATCCGGGACGCGGTGGCTACACCTTC. Protein product: CSASDPGRGGYTF.